A single sample is the source of the 8 T cell receptor beta chains below, sequenced in a study of human T cells and chemical hapten exposure. TCRdb processed the RACE reads anew with MiXCR; each CDR3 protein has one entry. The sample carries fewer than 85,000 distinct CDR3 sequences, 8.6% recorded once. The time point: healthy volunteer bleed at 6 weeks. It was unfractionated whole blood from which total RNA was extracted. Sequenced input: whole blood. These receptor sequences come from a male donor in good health. Some clones in this sample may be carry-over from other donors' samples.

CDR3 amino acids: CAISGLAGAPTDTQYF. The CDR3, as DNA: TGTGCCATCAGTGGGCTAGCGGGGGCCCCCACAGATACGCAGTATTTT. The rearrangement links TRBV10-3 to TRBJ2-3; TRBD2 matches at 10 bases. This CDR3 region has 16 residues. Trimming at V came to 4 bases and at J to 2 bases, leaving 6 bases not matched to a gene. Per the germline V gene, CDR1 is ENHRY and CDR2 is SYGVKD.

V and J are TRBV4-3 and TRBJ1-2, with D possibly matching TRBD1 (5 bases). Germline assignment: CDR1 LGHNA and CDR2 YSLEER. This CDR3 spans 15 amino acids. V was pared by 0 bases and J by 8 bases, with 16 bases between. CDR3 bases: TGCGCCAGCAGCCAAGATCAAAGGGGCGCCGAGGGCTACACCTTC. It codes for CASSQDQRGAEGYTF.

The chain joins TRBV6-2 or TRBV6-3 to TRBJ1-2; D remains unclear. This CDR3 has 13 residues. Germline CDR1 MNHEY, CDR2 SVGEGT. Trimming stripped 3 bases from V and 0 bases from J, with 5 bases between. CDR3 residues: CASSYQANYGYTF. CDR3 bases: TGTGCCAGCAGTTATCAGGCTAACTATGGCTACACCTTC.

The chain has TRBV4-1 and TRBJ1-1; maybe TRBD1 (5 bases). Germline CDR1 MGHRA, CDR2 YSYEKL. Trimming stripped 3 bases from V and 6 bases from J, with 5 bases between. CDR3 size: 11 residues. CDR3 coding DNA: TGCGCCAGCAGCCAGGGGCCTGAAGCTTTCTTT. It specifies CASSQGPEAFF.

The V call is TRBV3-1, the J call TRBJ2-3; no reliable D call. The V and J ends lost 4 bases and 2 bases respectively, with 7 bases between them. Germline V gene data show CDR1 as LGHDT and CDR2 as YNNKEL (reference sequence). The CDR3 runs to 13 residues. CDR3 nucleotides: TGTGCCAGCAGCCGAGACCACACAGATACGCAGTATTTT. It is translated as CASSRDHTDTQYF.

The V gene is TRBV7-9, the J gene TRBJ1-3; D is unclear. CDR3 size: 15 residues. CDR1 and CDR2 (germline): SEHNR, FQNEAQ (reference sequence). The V and J ends lost 5 bases and 0 bases respectively, with 11 bases between them. This CDR3 is CASSPSGPSGNTIYF. The CDR3, as DNA: TGTGCCAGCAGCCCATCTGGACCCTCTGGAAACACCATATATTTT.

The chain couples TRBV27 to TRBJ1-2; D not resolved. The CDR3 is made up of 13 amino acids. Trimming left V 6 bases short and J 4 bases short, with 12 bases between. Germline CDR1 is MNHEY and CDR2 is SMNVEV (reference sequence). The CDR3 region has the DNA TGTGCCAGCAGCCAGGATTCACTCTATGGCTACACCTTC. It codes for CASSQDSLYGYTF.

The gene calls are TRBV20-1 and TRBJ1-5; D may be TRBD1 (5 bases). Germline CDR1 is DFQATT and CDR2 is SNEGSKA (reference sequence). The germline V and J ends were trimmed by 7 bases and 8 bases, with 6 bases remaining between them. The CDR3 is 9 amino acids. The CDR3 region is CSVGEPQHF. CDR3 DNA: TGCAGTGTGGGGGAGCCCCAGCATTTT.